This T cell receptor (beta chain) emerged from a study of blood T cell repertoires in COVID-19. Sequenced by immunoSEQ multiplex PCR; TCRdb stores in-frame clones only, minus some. Seen here are 99,000 or so clones, about 89% observed once, and the top ten hold 5.1%. Sample: peripheral blood. The TCR comes from a human donor in a cohort sampled during active COVID-19.

The CDR3 spells CASSLSQGGPWDEQFF. The CDR3 coding sequence is TGCGCCAGCAGCCTATCACAGGGGGGGCCCTGGGATGAGCAGTTCTTC. V gene TRBV5-1 combines with J gene TRBJ2-1, with D possibly being TRBD1 (8 bases). The CDR3 runs to 16 residues. Trimming removed 4 bases at V and 8 bases at J, with 22 bases between. The germline gives CDR1 SGHRS, CDR2 YFSETQ.